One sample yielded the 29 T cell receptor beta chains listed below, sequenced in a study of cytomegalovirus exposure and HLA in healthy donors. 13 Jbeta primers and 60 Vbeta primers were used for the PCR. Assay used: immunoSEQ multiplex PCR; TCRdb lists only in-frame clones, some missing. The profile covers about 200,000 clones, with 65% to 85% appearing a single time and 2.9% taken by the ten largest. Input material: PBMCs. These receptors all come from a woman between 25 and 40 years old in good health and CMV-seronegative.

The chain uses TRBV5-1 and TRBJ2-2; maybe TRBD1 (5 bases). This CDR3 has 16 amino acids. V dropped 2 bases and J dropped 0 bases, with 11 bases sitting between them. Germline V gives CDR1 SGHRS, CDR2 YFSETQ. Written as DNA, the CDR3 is TGCGCCAGCAGCTTAACGACAGCTGCGAACACCGGGGAGCTGTTTTTT. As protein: CASSLTTAANTGELFF.

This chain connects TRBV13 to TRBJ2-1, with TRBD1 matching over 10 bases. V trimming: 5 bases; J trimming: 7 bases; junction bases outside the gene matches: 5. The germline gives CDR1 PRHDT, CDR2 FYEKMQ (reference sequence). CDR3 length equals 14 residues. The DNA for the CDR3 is TGTGCCAGCAGCCAGGGGACAGGGGATAATGAGCAGTTCTTC. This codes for CASSQGTGDNEQFF.

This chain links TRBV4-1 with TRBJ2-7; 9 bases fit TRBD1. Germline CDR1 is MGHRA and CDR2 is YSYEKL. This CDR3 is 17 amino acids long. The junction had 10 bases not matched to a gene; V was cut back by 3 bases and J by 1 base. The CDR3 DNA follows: TGCGCCAGCAGCCAGAGCGCCGGGACAGGGATTTCCTACGAGCAGTACTTC. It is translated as CASSQSAGTGISYEQYF.

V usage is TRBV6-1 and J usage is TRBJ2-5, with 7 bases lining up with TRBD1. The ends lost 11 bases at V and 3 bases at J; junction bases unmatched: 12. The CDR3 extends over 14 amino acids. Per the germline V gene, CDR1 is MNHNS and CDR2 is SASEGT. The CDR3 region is CALNEQGRKETQYF. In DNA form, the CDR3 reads TGTGCCCTTAACGAACAGGGGAGAAAAGAGACCCAGTACTTC.

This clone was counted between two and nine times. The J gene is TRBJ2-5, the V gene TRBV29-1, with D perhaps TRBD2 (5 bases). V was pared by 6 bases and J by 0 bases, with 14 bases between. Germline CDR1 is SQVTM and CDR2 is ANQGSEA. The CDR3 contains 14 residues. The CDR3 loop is CSVVRDPYQETQYF. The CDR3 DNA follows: TGCAGCGTAGTCCGGGATCCGTACCAAGAGACCCAGTACTTC. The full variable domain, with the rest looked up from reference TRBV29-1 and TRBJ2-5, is SAVISQKPSRDICQRGTSLTIQCQVDSQVTMMFWYRQQPGQSLTLIATANQGSEATYESGFVIDKFPISRPNLTFSTLTVSNMSPEDSSIYLCSVVRDPYQETQYFGPGTRLLVL.

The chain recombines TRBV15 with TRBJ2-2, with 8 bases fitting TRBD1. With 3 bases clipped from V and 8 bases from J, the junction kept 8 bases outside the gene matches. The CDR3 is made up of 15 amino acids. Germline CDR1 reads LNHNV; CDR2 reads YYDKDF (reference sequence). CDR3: CATSSLDRGIGELFF. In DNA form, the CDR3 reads TGTGCCACCAGCAGCTTAGACAGGGGAATTGGGGAGCTGTTTTTT.

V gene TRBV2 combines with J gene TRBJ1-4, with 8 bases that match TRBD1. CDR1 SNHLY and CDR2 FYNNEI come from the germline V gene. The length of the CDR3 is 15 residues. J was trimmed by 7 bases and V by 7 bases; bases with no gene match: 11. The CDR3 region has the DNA TGTGCCAGCACCTTGGCAGGGGGCGCGGGTGAAAAACTGTTTTTT. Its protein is CASTLAGGAGEKLFF.

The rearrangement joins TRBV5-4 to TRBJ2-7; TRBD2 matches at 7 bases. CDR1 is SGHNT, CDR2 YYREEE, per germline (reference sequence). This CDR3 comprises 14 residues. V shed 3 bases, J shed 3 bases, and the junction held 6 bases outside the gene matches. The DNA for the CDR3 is TGTGCCAGCAGCTGGGGGGGTAACCGCTACGAGCAGTACTTC. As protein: CASSWGGNRYEQYF.

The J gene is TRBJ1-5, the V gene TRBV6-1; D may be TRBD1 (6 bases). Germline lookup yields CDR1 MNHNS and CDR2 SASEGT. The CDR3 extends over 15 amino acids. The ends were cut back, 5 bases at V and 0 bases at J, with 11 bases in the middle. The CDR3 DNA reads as TGTGCCAGCAGTCGGGACATCTATAGCAATCAGCCCCAGCATTTT. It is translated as CASSRDIYSNQPQHF.

The CDR3 protein is CASSQGPGTGLETQYF. Written as DNA, the CDR3 is TGTGCCAGCAGCCAGGGTCCCGGGACAGGATTGGAGACCCAGTACTTC. The V gene is TRBV14, the J gene TRBJ2-5; 8 nucleotides line up with TRBD1. CDR3 size: 16 residues. CDR1 and CDR2 from the germline V gene are SGHDN and FVKESK. Trimming removed 3 bases from V and 5 bases from J; junction bases left unmatched: 11.

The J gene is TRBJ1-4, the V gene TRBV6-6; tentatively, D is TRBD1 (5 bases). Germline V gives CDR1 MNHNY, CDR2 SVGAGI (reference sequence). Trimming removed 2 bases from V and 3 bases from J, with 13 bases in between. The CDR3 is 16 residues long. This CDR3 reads CASSYGRGNPNEKLFF. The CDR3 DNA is TGTGCCAGCAGTTACGGGCGGGGGAATCCTAATGAAAAACTGTTTTTT.

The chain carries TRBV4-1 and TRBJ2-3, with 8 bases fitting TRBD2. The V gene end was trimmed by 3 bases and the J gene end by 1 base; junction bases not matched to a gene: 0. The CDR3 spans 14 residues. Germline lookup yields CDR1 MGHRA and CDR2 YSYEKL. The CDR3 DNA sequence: TGCGCCAGCAGCCAGGGACTAGGCACAGATACGCAGTATTTT. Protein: CASSQGLGTDTQYF.

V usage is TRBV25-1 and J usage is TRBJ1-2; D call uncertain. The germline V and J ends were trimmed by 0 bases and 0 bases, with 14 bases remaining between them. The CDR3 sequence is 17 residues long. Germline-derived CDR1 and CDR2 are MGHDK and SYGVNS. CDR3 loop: CASSEYETLYSNYGYTF. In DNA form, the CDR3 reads TGTGCCAGCAGTGAATATGAGACACTTTACTCTAACTATGGCTACACCTTC.

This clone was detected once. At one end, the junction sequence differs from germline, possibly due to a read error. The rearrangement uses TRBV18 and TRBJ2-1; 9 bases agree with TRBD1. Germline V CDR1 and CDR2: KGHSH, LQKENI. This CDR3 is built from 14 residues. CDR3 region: CASSPVRDRVRRIF. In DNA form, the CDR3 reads TGTGCCAGCTCACCCGTGAGGGACAGGGTGAGAAGGATCTTC. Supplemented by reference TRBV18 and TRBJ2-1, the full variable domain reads NAGVMQNPRHLVRRRGQEARLRCSPMKGHSHVYWYRQLPEEGLKFMVYLQKENIIDESGMPKERFSAEFPKEGPSILRIQQVVRGDSAAYFCASSPVRDRVRRIFGPGTRLTVL.

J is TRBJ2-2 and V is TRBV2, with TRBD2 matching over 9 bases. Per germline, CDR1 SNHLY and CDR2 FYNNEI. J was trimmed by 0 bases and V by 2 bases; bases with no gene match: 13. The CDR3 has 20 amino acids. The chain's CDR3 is CASSEPSGGLAGTNTGELFF. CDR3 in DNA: TGTGCCAGCAGTGAACCCTCGGGGGGCCTAGCGGGGACGAACACCGGGGAGCTGTTTTTT. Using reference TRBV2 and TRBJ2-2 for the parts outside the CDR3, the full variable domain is EPEVTQTPSHQVTQMGQEVILRCVPISNHLYFYWYRQILGQKVEFLVSFYNNEISEKSEIFDDQFSVERPDGSNFTLKIRSTKLEDSAMYFCASSEPSGGLAGTNTGELFFGEGSRLTVL.

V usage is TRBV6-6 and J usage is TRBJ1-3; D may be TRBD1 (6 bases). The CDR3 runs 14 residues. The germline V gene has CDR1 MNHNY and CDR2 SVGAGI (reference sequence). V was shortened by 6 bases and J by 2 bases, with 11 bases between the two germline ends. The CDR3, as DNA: TGTGCCAGCAGCCTAACAGGGACTGGAAACACCATATATTTT. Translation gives CASSLTGTGNTIYF.

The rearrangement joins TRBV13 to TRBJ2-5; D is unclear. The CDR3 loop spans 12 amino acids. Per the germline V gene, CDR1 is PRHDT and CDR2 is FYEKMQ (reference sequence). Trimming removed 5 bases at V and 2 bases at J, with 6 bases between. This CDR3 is CASSSSQETQYF. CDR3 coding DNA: TGTGCCAGCAGCAGCTCTCAAGAGACCCAGTACTTC.

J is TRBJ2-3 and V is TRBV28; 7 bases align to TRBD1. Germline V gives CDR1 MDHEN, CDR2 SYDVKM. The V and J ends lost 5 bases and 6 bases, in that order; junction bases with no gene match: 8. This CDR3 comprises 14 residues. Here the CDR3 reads CASSLGQDLDTQYF. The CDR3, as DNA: TGTGCCAGCAGTCTAGGACAGGATCTTGATACGCAGTATTTT.

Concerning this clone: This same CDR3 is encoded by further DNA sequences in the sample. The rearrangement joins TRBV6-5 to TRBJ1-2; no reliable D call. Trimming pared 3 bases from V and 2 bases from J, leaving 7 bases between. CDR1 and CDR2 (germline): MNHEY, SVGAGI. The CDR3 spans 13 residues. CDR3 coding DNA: TGTGCCAGCAGTTATCGGGAAAACTATGGCTACACCTTC. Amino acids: CASSYRENYGYTF.

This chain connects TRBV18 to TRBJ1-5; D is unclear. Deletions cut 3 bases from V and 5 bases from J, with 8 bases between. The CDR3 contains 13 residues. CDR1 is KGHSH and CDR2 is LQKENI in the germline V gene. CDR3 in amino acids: CASSPLRDQPQHF. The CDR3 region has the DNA TGTGCCAGCTCACCTCTCCGGGATCAGCCCCAGCATTTT.

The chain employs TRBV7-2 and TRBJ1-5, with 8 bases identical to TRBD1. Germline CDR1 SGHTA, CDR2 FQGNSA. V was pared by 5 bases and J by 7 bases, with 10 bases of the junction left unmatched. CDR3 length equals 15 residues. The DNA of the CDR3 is TGTGCCAGCAGCAAACTTGCAGGGGGCATACAGCCCCAGCATTTT. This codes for CASSKLAGGIQPQHF.

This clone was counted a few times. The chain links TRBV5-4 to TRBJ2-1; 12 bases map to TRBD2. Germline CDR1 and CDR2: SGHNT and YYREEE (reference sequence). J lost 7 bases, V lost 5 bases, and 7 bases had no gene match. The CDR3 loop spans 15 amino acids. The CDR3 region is CASRVDGLAGNEQFF. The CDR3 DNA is TGTGCCAGCAGGGTCGACGGACTAGCGGGGAATGAGCAGTTCTTC.

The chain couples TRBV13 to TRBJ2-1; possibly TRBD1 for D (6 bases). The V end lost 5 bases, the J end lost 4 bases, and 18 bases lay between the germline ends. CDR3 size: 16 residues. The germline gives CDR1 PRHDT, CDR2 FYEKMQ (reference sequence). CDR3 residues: CASSHPRDKYYNEQFF. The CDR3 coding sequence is TGTGCCAGCAGCCACCCCCGGGACAAATATTACAATGAGCAGTTCTTC.

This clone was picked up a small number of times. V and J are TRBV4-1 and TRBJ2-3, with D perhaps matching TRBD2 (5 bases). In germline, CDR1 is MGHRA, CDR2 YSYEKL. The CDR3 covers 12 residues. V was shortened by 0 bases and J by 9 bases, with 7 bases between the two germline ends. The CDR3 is CASSQDAGTQYF. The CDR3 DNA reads TGCGCCAGCAGCCAAGATGCGGGCACGCAGTATTTT.

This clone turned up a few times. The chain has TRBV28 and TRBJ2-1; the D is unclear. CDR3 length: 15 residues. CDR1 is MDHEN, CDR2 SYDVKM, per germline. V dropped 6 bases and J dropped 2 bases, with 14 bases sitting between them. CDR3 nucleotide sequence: TGTGCCAGCAGCTTCGGTCAGGTCACCTACAATGAGCAGTTCTTC. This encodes CASSFGQVTYNEQFF. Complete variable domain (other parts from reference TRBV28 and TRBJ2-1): DVKVTQSSRYLVKRTGEKVFLECVQDMDHENMFWYRQDPGLGLRLIYFSYDVKMKEKGDIPEGYSVSREKKERFSLILESASTNQTSMYLCASSFGQVTYNEQFFGPGTRLTVL.

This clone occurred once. CDR3: CASSRTSPSTDTQYF. CDR3 sequence (DNA): TGTGCCAGCAGCCGGACTAGCCCTAGCACAGATACGCAGTATTTT. The chain employs TRBV7-9 and TRBJ2-3; TRBD2 matches at 8 bases. With 5 bases clipped from V and 0 bases from J, the junction kept 4 bases outside the gene matches. This CDR3 has 15 residues. Germline lookup yields CDR1 SEHNR and CDR2 FQNEAQ (reference sequence). Based on the CDR3 plus reference TRBV7-9 and TRBJ2-3, the full variable domain is DTGVSQNPRHKITKRGQNVTFRCDPISEHNRLYWYRQTLGQGPEFLTYFQNEAQLEKSRLLSDRFSAERPKGSFSTLEIQRTEQGDSAMYLCASSRTSPSTDTQYFGPGTRLTVL.

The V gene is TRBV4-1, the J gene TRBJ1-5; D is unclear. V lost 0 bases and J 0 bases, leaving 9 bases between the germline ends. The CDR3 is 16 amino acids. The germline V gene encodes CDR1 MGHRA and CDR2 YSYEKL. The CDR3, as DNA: TGCGCCAGCAGCCAAGATGGCAGTCATAGCAATCAGCCCCAGCATTTT. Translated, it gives CASSQDGSHSNQPQHF.

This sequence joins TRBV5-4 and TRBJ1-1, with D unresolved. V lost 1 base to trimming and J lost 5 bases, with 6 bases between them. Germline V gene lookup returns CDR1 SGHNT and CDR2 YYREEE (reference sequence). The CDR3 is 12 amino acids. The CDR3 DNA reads TGTGCCAGCAGCTTGCCCGGGACTGAAGCTTTCTTT. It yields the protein CASSLPGTEAFF.

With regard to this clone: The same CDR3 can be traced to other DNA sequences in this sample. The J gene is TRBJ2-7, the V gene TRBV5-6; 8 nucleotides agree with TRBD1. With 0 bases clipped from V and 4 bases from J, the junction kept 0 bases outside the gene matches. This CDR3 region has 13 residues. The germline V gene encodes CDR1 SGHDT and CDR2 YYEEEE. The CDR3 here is CASSLDRGYEQYF. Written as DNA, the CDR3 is TGTGCCAGCAGCTTGGACAGGGGGTACGAGCAGTACTTC.